A selection of T cell receptor beta chains follows, all from one sample in a study of shared T cell receptors in the human thymus. Clones were sequenced by immunoSEQ multiplex PCR, and TCRdb holds only the in-frame ones, with some missing. The repertoire consists of some 640,000 clones, with about 89% occurring once and the leading ten covering 0.0094%. These data were also filed under a second study, of human thymus T cells.

What was sequenced was thymocytes. These receptors all come from a boy younger than two with a congenital heart defect. The CDR3 runs from the conserved cysteine through the conserved F or W. Where a row states a size, it is once, few, many or the class of an expanded clone; other rows omit it.

j_gene	v_gene	abundance	CDR3aa
TRBJ2-3	TRBV15	once	CATSRVPLAATDTQYF
TRBJ1-1	TRBV6-1	-	CASSPLGLTEAFF
TRBJ2-7	TRBV6-5	-	CASSSIGLAGNYEQYF
TRBJ2-7	TRBV13	-	CASIATGQGAYEQYF
TRBJ2-3	TRBV29-1	-	CSACADTQYF
TRBJ1-4	TRBV6-5	-	CASSYQRQGQGEKLFF
TRBJ1-2	TRBV19	-	CASSIGAGVPIYGYTF
TRBJ2-7	TRBV7-2	-	CASSLTTSGKLSYEQYF
TRBJ2-1	TRBV4-3	-	CASSQDFFRGTGKNEQFF
TRBJ2-3	TRBV30	-	CAWSVLHLTDTQYF
TRBJ2-5	TRBV9	-	CASSVDSGWETQYF
TRBJ2-2	TRBV5-1	-	CASSFGGDGELFF
TRBJ2-1	TRBV18	-	CASSWTENEQFF
TRBJ2-3	TRBV18	once	CASSPSGTGTDTQYF
TRBJ2-3	TRBV11-2	-	CASSLGSALRGGTDTQYF
-	TRBV27	-	CASSLKGMAGLKCYEQYF
TRBJ1-2	TRBV7-2	-	CASSLIGGTGNYGYTF
TRBJ1-4	TRBV12-5	once	CASGLALWDRGRSTNEKLFF
TRBJ1-5	TRBV5-1	-	CASSLGGDQPQHF
TRBJ1-1	TRBV4-3	-	CASSQDLGDRDRTEAFF
TRBJ2-1	TRBV6-1	-	CASSEGGVNSYNEQFF
TRBJ2-1	TRBV15	-	CATSRVRQPLASYNEQFF
TRBJ2-5	TRBV6-5	-	CASSFLSGGASETQYF
TRBJ1-5	TRBV12-5	-	CASGLAIRHSNQPQHF
TRBJ2-3	TRBV4-3	few	CASSQVLAGTSGRVSQYF
TRBJ1-6	TRBV2	-	CARGKGAVYNSPLHF
TRBJ1-5	TRBV28	-	CASSSRGRSNQPQHF
TRBJ1-1	TRBV19	-	CASSIVWSTQNTEAFF